A single TCR beta chain is shown here with its context. Isolated RNA was reverse transcribed in full, so expressed TCRB transcripts were sequenced. Method: immunoSEQ multiplex PCR; TCRdb's copy keeps in-frame clones and lacks some. This table has 200,000 to 300,000 clones, 68% appearing once. This entry is derived from a study of beta chain features in type 1 diabetes. In the study overall: Across every sample, around 98 million sorted cells were examined in total.

Approximately 100 mL of blood, on average, came from one heparinised draw per donor. Sort purity for all populations was recorded as exceeding 98%. With V trimmed by 4 bases and J by 4 bases, 6 bases remained unmatched. CDR1 is LNHNV and CDR2 is YYDKDF in the germline V gene (reference sequence). The CDR3 is made up of 15 amino acids. This receptor was identified in a man younger than 45 in good health. The rearrangement links TRBV15 to TRBJ2-1, with 8 positions matching TRBD2. Material for sequencing was naive CD4+ T cells from blood. The CDR3 region has the DNA TGTGCCACCAGCAAGGAACTAGCGGCTTACAATGAGCAGTTCTTC. This codes for CATSKELAAYNEQFF.